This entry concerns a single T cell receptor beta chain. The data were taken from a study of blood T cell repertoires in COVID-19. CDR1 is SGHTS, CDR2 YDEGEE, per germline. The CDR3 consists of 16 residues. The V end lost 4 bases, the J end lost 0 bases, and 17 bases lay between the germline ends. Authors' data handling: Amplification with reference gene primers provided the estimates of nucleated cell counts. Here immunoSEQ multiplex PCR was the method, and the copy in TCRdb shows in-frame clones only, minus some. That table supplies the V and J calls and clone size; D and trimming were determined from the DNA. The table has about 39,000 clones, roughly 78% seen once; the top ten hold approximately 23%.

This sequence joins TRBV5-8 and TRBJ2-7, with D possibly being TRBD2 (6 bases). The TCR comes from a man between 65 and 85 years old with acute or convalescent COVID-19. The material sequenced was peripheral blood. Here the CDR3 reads CASSPGRDASSYEQYF. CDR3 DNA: TGTGCCAGCAGCCCTGGGCGGGACGCGAGCTCCTACGAGCAGTACTTC.